This entry is about one T cell receptor beta chain. V dropped 1 base and J dropped 3 bases, with 14 bases sitting between them. The germline CDR1 and CDR2 sequences are SGHRS and YFSETQ. The CDR3 is 16 amino acids. This specimen belongs to a study of T-cell reconstitution after alpha-beta-depleted transplantation in children. During its preparation, the TCRbeta library received unique molecular identifiers. TCRdb redid the calling of the PCR reads with MiXCR, one entry per CDR3 protein. The table has approximately 500,000 distinct CDR3 sequences, roughly a quarter seen once. The rearrangement uses TRBV5-1 and TRBJ1-3; D uncertain. Material: PBMCs, obtained before TCRalphabeta/CD19-depleted stem cell transplant. The clonotype originates from a boy less than two years old with Wiskott-Aldrich syndrome, due to receive a stem cell transplant. As DNA, the CDR3 is TGCGCCAGCAGCTTGTCCTCCCAGTTGGGTGGAAACACCATATATTTT. Translation gives CASSLSSQLGGNTIYF. The complete variable domain, with remaining parts taken from reference TRBV5-1 and TRBJ1-3, reads KAGVTQTPRYLIKTRGQQVTLSCSPISGHRSVSWYQQTPGQGLQFLFEYFSETQRNKGNFPGRFSGRQFSNSRSEMNVSTLELGDSALYLCASSLSSQLGGNTIYFGEGSWLTVV.